These 30 T cell receptor beta chains share one sample of origin, sequenced in a study of cytomegalovirus exposure and HLA in healthy donors. Primers included in the PCR were 60 Vbeta and 13 Jbeta primers. Clones were read by immunoSEQ multiplex PCR, and TCRdb kept only the in-frame ones, dropping some. The table has 100,000 or so clones, about 77% seen once. Material for sequencing was PBMCs. Receptors originate from a woman under 30 in good health and CMV-seropositive.

The chain couples TRBV2 to TRBJ2-7; D might be TRBD1 (5 bases). CDR1 and CDR2 from the germline V gene are SNHLY and FYNNEI. The CDR3 spans 12 residues. With 6 bases removed from V and 0 bases from J, the gap between germline ends came to 6 bases. CDR3 nucleotide sequence: TGTGCCAGCAGCGACAGCTCCTACGAGCAGTACTTC. Translating it yields CASSDSSYEQYF.

This chain's CDR3 is CASSLTSATDTQYF. CDR3 in DNA: TGTGCCAGCAGTTTAACTAGCGCCACAGATACGCAGTATTTT. V is TRBV6-5 and J is TRBJ2-3; 7 positions agree with TRBD2. The germline V gene has CDR1 MNHEY and CDR2 SVGAGI. The trim removed 4 bases at V and 2 bases at J, leaving 3 bases unmatched. CDR3 length equals 14 residues.

This chain uses TRBV27 with TRBJ2-7, with D uncertain. The germline V and J ends were trimmed by 0 bases and 3 bases, with 12 bases remaining between them. Germline loops: CDR1 MNHEY, CDR2 SMNVEV (reference sequence). The CDR3 has 15 amino acids. Here the CDR3 reads CASSLSATPLYEQYF. The DNA for the CDR3 is TGTGCCAGCAGTTTATCGGCAACCCCCCTCTACGAGCAGTACTTC.

The V call is TRBV15, the J call TRBJ2-3; 7 nucleotides line up with TRBD1. V lost 5 bases to trimming and J lost 2 bases; unmatched junction nucleotides: 10. The germline V gene encodes CDR1 LNHNV and CDR2 YYDKDF (reference sequence). The CDR3 loop spans 16 amino acids. CDR3 in DNA: TGTGCCACCAGCTCCGGACAGGAGACGGCCACAGATACGCAGTATTTT. It translates to CATSSGQETATDTQYF.

V usage is TRBV30 and J usage is TRBJ1-1; D is undetermined. The CDR3 is 12 amino acids. The V end lost 3 bases, the J end lost 10 bases, and 15 bases lay between the germline ends. Germline CDR1 and CDR2: GTSNPN and SVGIG (reference sequence). The CDR3 DNA reads as TGTGCCTGGAGGCCCGGCGGGTGGGGAGCTTTCTTT. Protein: CAWRPGGWGAFF.

With respect to this clone: Other DNA sequences of this sample code for an identical CDR3. This chain uses TRBV7-2 with TRBJ2-5; no clear D gene. The germline gives CDR1 SGHTA, CDR2 FQGNSA. V dropped 0 bases and J dropped 5 bases, with 4 bases sitting between them. The CDR3 runs to 12 residues. CDR3 in amino acids: CASSLARETQYF. CDR3 in DNA: TGTGCCAGCAGCTTAGCGCGGGAGACCCAGTACTTC.

The genes are TRBV11-2 and TRBJ2-7, with 11 bases lining up with TRBD2. The J segment lost 3 bases and the V segment lost 0 bases, leaving 4 bases of the junction unmatched. Germline V lookup: CDR1 SGHAT, CDR2 FQNNGV. The length of the CDR3 is 16 residues. In nucleotides, the CDR3 is TGTGCCAGCAGCTTAGATACGGGACTAGCGGTCTACGAGCAGTACTTC. The encoded protein is CASSLDTGLAVYEQYF.

The V and J genes are TRBV30 and TRBJ2-1, with 9 bases aligning to TRBD2. CDR1 and CDR2 from the germline V gene are GTSNPN and SVGIG (reference sequence). There are 15 residues in the CDR3. V trimming: 4 bases; J trimming: 6 bases; junction bases outside the gene matches: 10. In DNA form, the CDR3 reads TGTGCCTGGACTGACGGGCTAGCGGGGTTCAATGAGCAGTTCTTC. The encoded protein is CAWTDGLAGFNEQFF.

The rearrangement joins TRBV19 to TRBJ2-2; 8 positions agree with TRBD1. The germline V gene has CDR1 LNHDA and CDR2 SQIVND (reference sequence). V shed 5 bases and J 6 bases; nucleotides not matched to a gene: 8. This CDR3 contains 15 residues. The CDR3 loop is CASSPPDRESGELFF. DNA of the CDR3: TGTGCCAGTAGTCCTCCGGACAGGGAGTCCGGGGAGCTGTTTTTT.

V and J are TRBV27 and TRBJ1-1, with 8 nucleotides matching TRBD1. In germline, CDR1 is MNHEY, CDR2 SMNVEV (reference sequence). The V gene end was trimmed by 1 base and the J gene end by 6 bases; junction bases not matched to a gene: 7. CDR3 size: 15 residues. The CDR3 protein is CASSLYGQGEAEAFF. CDR3 DNA: TGTGCCAGCAGTTTATACGGACAGGGAGAAGCTGAAGCTTTCTTT.

This rearrangement joins TRBV30 to TRBJ1-2; D gene unclear. Germline V lookup: CDR1 GTSNPN, CDR2 SVGIG (reference sequence). V was cut by 6 bases and J by 3 bases, with 17 bases left in between. The CDR3 sequence is 14 residues long. CDR3 in amino acids: CACTHWNGDYGYTF. The CDR3 region has the DNA TGTGCCTGTACCCATTGGAACGGGGACTATGGCTACACCTTC. Using reference TRBV30 and TRBJ1-2 for the parts outside the CDR3, the full variable domain is SQTIHQWPATLVQPVGSPLSLECTVEGTSNPNLYWYRQAAGRGLQLLFYSVGIGQISSEVPQNLSASRPQDRQFILSSKKLLLSDSGFYLCACTHWNGDYGYTFGSGTRLTVV.

The rearrangement links TRBV19 to TRBJ2-3; 8 nucleotides line up with TRBD2. Germline lookup yields CDR1 LNHDA and CDR2 SQIVND (reference sequence). The CDR3 runs 17 residues. The V and J ends lost 5 bases and 0 bases, in that order; junction bases with no gene match: 10. Written as DNA, the CDR3 is TGTGCCAGTAGTCAGCCCGCGGGGGGCGAGAGCACAGATACGCAGTATTTT. Translated, it gives CASSQPAGGESTDTQYF.

The chain carries TRBV7-3 and TRBJ2-1; the match to TRBD1 covers 9 bases. The CDR3 has 15 amino acids. Trimming took 0 bases from V and 4 from J; bases not matched to a gene: 1. Germline V gene sequence: CDR1 SGHTA, CDR2 FQGTGA. CDR3 amino acids: CASSLTGQGYNEQFF. DNA for the CDR3: TGTGCCAGCAGCTTAACGGGACAGGGTTACAATGAGCAGTTCTTC. Supplemented by reference TRBV7-3 and TRBJ2-1, the full variable domain reads GAGVSQTPSNKVTEKGKYVELRCDPISGHTALYWYRQSLGQGPEFLIYFQGTGAADDSGLPNDRFFAVRPEGSVSTLKIQRTERGDSAVYLCASSLTGQGYNEQFFGPGTRLTVL.

DNA for the CDR3: TGTGCCAGCAGTGTCGGGCAGCCCCAGCATTTT. Residues: CASSVGQPQHF. The rearrangement uses TRBV2 and TRBJ1-5; D uncertain. Germline loops: CDR1 SNHLY, CDR2 FYNNEI. Trimming cost V 4 bases and J 7 bases, with 5 bases left between them. The CDR3 is 11 residues long.

Remarks on this clone: Other DNA sequences in the sample encode the same CDR3. The rearrangement links TRBV28 to TRBJ1-1, with D perhaps matching TRBD1 (6 bases). This CDR3 has 14 amino acids. CDR1 is MDHEN and CDR2 is SYDVKM in the germline V gene. Trimming stripped 8 bases from V and 0 bases from J, with 13 bases between. This CDR3 reads CASGETGLNTEAFF. CDR3 sequence (DNA): TGTGCCAGCGGAGAGACAGGCTTGAACACTGAAGCTTTCTTT.

This clone has a single count. This rearrangement joins TRBV7-2 to TRBJ2-7; TRBD2 is a possible D gene (6 bases). Germline V CDR1 and CDR2: SGHTA, FQGNSA. This CDR3 is built from 15 residues. V was pared by 1 base and J by 2 bases, with 12 bases between. CDR3 in DNA: TGTGCCAGCAGCTTAGATGTCGGGGGAGCCTACGAGCAGTACTTC. This sequence encodes CASSLDVGGAYEQYF. The full variable domain, with the rest looked up from reference TRBV7-2 and TRBJ2-7, is GAGVSQSPSNKVTEKGKDVELRCDPISGHTALYWYRQSLGQGLEFLIYFQGNSAPDKSGLPSDRFSAERTGGSVSTLTIQRTQQEDSAVYLCASSLDVGGAYEQYFGPGTRLTVT.

V usage is TRBV7-9 and J usage is TRBJ1-1, with D possibly TRBD1 on 6 matching bases. Germline CDR1 is SEHNR and CDR2 is FQNEAQ (reference sequence). CDR3 length: 12 residues. V was trimmed by 5 bases and J by 5 bases, leaving 9 bases between them. For the CDR3, the DNA is TGTGCCAGCAGCACAGGGAAGACTGAAGCTTTCTTT. As protein: CASSTGKTEAFF.

The genes are TRBV15 and TRBJ1-2; no clear D gene. V was clipped by 0 bases and J by 4 bases, with 6 bases between them. CDR1 is LNHNV and CDR2 is YYDKDF in the germline V gene (reference sequence). The CDR3 runs to 13 residues. CDR3 DNA sequence: TGTGCCACCAGCAGAGATGTGGCCTATGGCTACACCTTC. This codes for CATSRDVAYGYTF.

This clone is a singleton in its sample. J is TRBJ2-7 and V is TRBV18; 9 positions agree with TRBD1. This CDR3 region has 16 residues. Germline V lookup: CDR1 KGHSH, CDR2 LQKENI. The J segment lost 1 base and the V segment lost 5 bases, leaving 9 bases of the junction unmatched. The CDR3 bases are TGTGCCAGCTCAAGGGGACAGGGAGGGGCGTCCTACGAGCAGTACTTC. This encodes CASSRGQGGASYEQYF. The full variable domain, in which reference TRBV18 and TRBJ2-7 provide the parts outside the CDR3, is NAGVMQNPRHLVRRRGQEARLRCSPMKGHSHVYWYRQLPEEGLKFMVYLQKENIIDESGMPKERFSAEFPKEGPSILRIQQVVRGDSAAYFCASSRGQGGASYEQYFGPGTRLTVT.

The J gene is TRBJ2-7, the V gene TRBV29-1, with D maybe TRBD1 (7 bases). Germline V gene sequence: CDR1 SQVTM, CDR2 ANQGSEA. V lost 4 bases, J lost 2 bases, and 27 bases lay in between. CDR3 length equals 18 residues. DNA of the CDR3: TGCAGCGTTGCTCCGGCGGGACAGCCTCCGGGACCCACCTACGAGCAGTACTTC. Encoded protein: CSVAPAGQPPGPTYEQYF.

As DNA, the CDR3 is TGTGCCAGCAGTGAAGCGCTCGGTAGCGGGAGTGCAGATACGCAGTATTTT. Residues: CASSEALGSGSADTQYF. The V gene is TRBV6-1, the J gene TRBJ2-3, with 9 bases that match TRBD2. V gave up 0 bases and J gave up 4 bases; unmatched junction bases: 8. In germline, CDR1 is MNHNS, CDR2 SASEGT. CDR3 length: 17 amino acids.

V is TRBV4-1 and J is TRBJ1-2; 10 bases match TRBD1. This CDR3 region has 15 residues. The V segment lost 2 bases and the J segment 4 bases; nucleotides outside the gene matches: 4. Per germline, CDR1 MGHRA and CDR2 YSYEKL. CDR3 sequence reads: CASSQPWDRGYGYTF. The CDR3, as DNA: TGCGCCAGCAGCCAACCCTGGGACAGGGGCTATGGCTACACCTTC.

V usage is TRBV4-1 and J usage is TRBJ2-1; 7 nucleotides match TRBD2. This CDR3 region has 12 residues. The V gene end was trimmed by 8 bases and the J gene end by 4 bases; junction bases not matched to a gene: 2. Germline lookup yields CDR1 MGHRA and CDR2 YSYEKL. The CDR3 DNA reads as TGCGCCAGCGGAGCGGGATACAATGAGCAGTTCTTC. As protein: CASGAGYNEQFF.

This clone was recorded a few times. The V gene is TRBV13, the J gene TRBJ2-2; a weak D match, TRBD2 (6 bases). V was cut by 5 bases and J by 6 bases, with 13 bases left in between. Germline V gives CDR1 PRHDT, CDR2 FYEKMQ (reference sequence). The CDR3 has 14 amino acids. The CDR3 DNA reads TGTGCCAGCAGCCAGGAGACTAGTCCCGGGGAGCTGTTTTTT. Protein product: CASSQETSPGELFF. Supplemented by reference TRBV13 and TRBJ2-2, the full variable domain reads AAGVIQSPRHLIKEKRETATLKCYPIPRHDTVYWYQQGPGQDPQFLISFYEKMQSDKGSIPDRFSAQQFSDYHSELNMSSLELGDSALYFCASSQETSPGELFFGEGSRLTVL.

DNA of the CDR3: TGTGCCAGCAGCCCCAGACAGGGGGCTCGTGAAAAACTGTTTTTT. This sequence encodes CASSPRQGAREKLFF. V and J are TRBV7-9 and TRBJ1-4; 10 nucleotides agree with TRBD1. J lost 7 bases, V lost 5 bases, and 7 bases had no gene match. The germline V gene encodes CDR1 SEHNR and CDR2 FQNEAQ (reference sequence). The CDR3 consists of 15 residues.

The chain is built from TRBV4-3 and TRBJ1-5; no definite D call. The CDR3 runs to 16 residues. The germline V gene encodes CDR1 LGHNA and CDR2 YSLEER. V shed 1 base and J shed 6 bases, with 16 bases lying between them. CDR3 nucleotide sequence: TGCGCCAGCAGCCAAGTATGGCCCACAGAGACTCAGCCCCAGCATTTT. Amino acids: CASSQVWPTETQPQHF.

The V call is TRBV7-2, the J call TRBJ2-7; 12 nucleotides match TRBD2. CDR1 is SGHTA, CDR2 FQGNSA, per germline. Germline trimming cut 5 bases from V and 8 bases from J; bases unmatched to any gene: 10. CDR3 length: 15 residues. CDR3 DNA sequence: TGTGCCAGCAGCCCAGCAGCTAGCGGGAGGGAAAAGCAGTACTTC. Translation gives CASSPAASGREKQYF.

The V gene is TRBV28, the J gene TRBJ2-2, with 8 bases fitting TRBD2. The CDR3 is made up of 16 amino acids. The junction had 12 bases not matched to a gene; V was cut back by 5 bases and J by 7 bases. Germline V CDR1 and CDR2: MDHEN, SYDVKM. The CDR3 DNA reads as TGTGCCAGCAGTCACCTAGCGGGCCTGGAAGGCGGGGAGCTGTTTTTT. The encoded protein is CASSHLAGLEGGELFF.

The rearrangement uses TRBV13 and TRBJ1-4; no clear D gene. From germline, CDR1 is PRHDT and CDR2 FYEKMQ (reference sequence). CDR3 length equals 11 residues. V dropped 3 bases and J dropped 14 bases, with 10 bases sitting between them. CDR3 nucleotide sequence: TGTGCCAGCAGCTTTATGGGCAACCTGTTTTTT. This encodes CASSFMGNLFF.

The rearrangement joins TRBV27 to TRBJ2-5, with unresolved D. V was cut by 6 bases and J by 2 bases, with 10 bases left in between. The CDR3 is 13 residues long. Germline CDR1 is MNHEY and CDR2 is SMNVEV (reference sequence). The CDR3 is CASRHSRQETQYF. The CDR3 DNA reads as TGTGCCAGCAGGCATAGCAGACAAGAGACCCAGTACTTC.